Here is one T cell receptor (beta chain) with its context. This may arise from a read error, as a much more abundant clone is one base away. A sample-barcoded 5' primer and a J-beta primer mix were used in a second PCR of roughly 7 to 12 cycles. One entry per CDR3 protein, called by TCRdb with MiXCR from the 5' RACE reads. The sample lists hundreds of thousands of distinct CDR3 sequences, 32% seen once, with 15% to 17% in the top ten. This specimen belongs to a study of blood T cells in healthy people across ages. The germline V gene has CDR1 LGHNT and CDR2 FRNRAP. This CDR3 region has 11 residues. Trimming shortened V by 5 bases and J by 9 bases, and 8 bases separated the two germline ends.

The sequenced sample was blood. The origin of this receptor is an elderly woman in good health. The chain combines TRBV12-5 with TRBJ2-1; the D gene is possibly TRBD2 (5 bases). This CDR3 reads CASGIRGEQFF. For the CDR3, the DNA is TGTGCTAGTGGTATACGGGGTGAGCAGTTCTTC.